What follows is one T cell receptor beta chain and its context. Assay: immunoSEQ multiplex PCR; the TCRdb copy retains only in-frame clones and omits some. The top ten clones hold around 7.5% of a sample with roughly 120,000 clones, around four fifths of them seen once. This record belongs to a study of blood T cell repertoires in COVID-19. The sample taken for sequencing was peripheral blood. The TCR was taken from a man in his sixties or seventies with active or convalescent COVID-19.

The CDR3 region is CASSYEGQMREQYF. The CDR3 coding sequence is TGTGCCAGCAGTTACGAGGGACAAATGCGCGAGCAGTACTTC. V usage is TRBV6-5 and J usage is TRBJ2-7, with a possible D match to TRBD1 (6 bases). Germline lookup yields CDR1 MNHEY and CDR2 SVGAGI. The V and J ends lost 2 bases and 6 bases respectively, with 14 bases between them. This CDR3 has 14 residues.